This T cell receptor (beta chain) is drawn from a study of cytomegalovirus exposure and HLA in healthy donors. In the study overall: The same platform as the approximately 700 first-cohort repertoires was used for the 120 validation repertoires, a later analysis reported.

This table comes from immunoSEQ multiplex PCR, and its TCRdb copy is limited to in-frame clones, with some not included. This table holds 95,000 to 150,000 clones, around nine tenths found once. This clone has a single count. Its antigen is not known. The CDR3 runs 15 residues. V was shortened by 7 bases and J by 7 bases, with 22 bases between the two germline ends. Germline V CDR1 and CDR2: MNHNS, SASEGT. Study-level points and caveats: Most TCRs appeared rarely, but some public TCRs recurred in many donors. Reportedly, cytomegalovirus status was diagnosed with high sensitivity and specificity.

This chain joins TRBV6-1 and TRBJ2-5; tentatively, D is TRBD1 (5 bases). The sequenced material came from PBMCs. This TCR derives from a woman aged 18-30 years in good health and CMV-seropositive. This CDR3 is CASTSPGTLGATQYF. The CDR3 nucleotides are TGTGCCAGCACCTCGCCGGGCACCCTAGGGGCGACCCAGTACTTC.